Below, 32 T cell receptor beta chains from the same sample are listed, as sequenced in a study of T cell repertoires in cytomegalovirus infection. No antigens are known for them. TCRdb re-called the reads with MiXCR, one entry per CDR3 protein. The sample holds approximately 590,000 distinct CDR3 sequences, about 40% seen once. Sequenced material: cultured PBMCs, taken from culture after CMV antigen stimulation. The receptors were gathered from a human donor in good health (CMV status not recorded). Some clones in this sample may be carry-over from other donors' samples.

V is TRBV3-1 and J is TRBJ2-1, with 8 nucleotides matching TRBD2. Germline CDR1 and CDR2: LGHDT and YNNKEL (reference sequence). With 3 bases clipped from V and 14 bases from J, the junction kept 6 bases outside the gene matches. The CDR3 length is 12 residues. The CDR3 bases are TGTGCCAGCAGCCACTCGGGACTAGAAAAGTTCTTC. It encodes CASSHSGLEKFF.

Only a few counts were recorded for this clonotype. The chain joins TRBV7-2 to TRBJ2-5, with 13 nucleotides matching TRBD2. In germline, CDR1 is SGHTA, CDR2 FQGNSA. CDR3 size: 18 residues. Losses at the gene ends were 1 base for V and 12 bases for J; bases not matched to a gene: 17. CDR3 DNA: TGTGCCAGCAGCTTAGGGGGGGGACAACCGGGACTAGCGGGGTTGGAGTACTTC. Translating gives CASSLGGGQPGLAGLEYF.

This clonotype was picked up a small number of times. This chain joins TRBV11-2 and TRBJ1-2; D remains unclear. Germline V gives CDR1 SGHAT, CDR2 FQNNGV. The CDR3 covers 16 residues. V was cut by 4 bases and J by 1 base, with 16 bases left in between. The DNA of the CDR3 is TGTGCCAGCAGCTCCCACCGCGGAGCGAGTAACTATGGCTACACCTTC. This sequence encodes CASSSHRGASNYGYTF.

This clonotype was found many times. The chain couples TRBV7-2 to TRBJ2-7; no clear D gene. Germline CDR1 SGHTA, CDR2 FQGNSA. The CDR3 spans 14 residues. V shed 0 bases and J shed 3 bases, with 9 bases lying between them. CDR3 sequence reads: CASSLAGSLYEQYF. CDR3 in DNA: TGTGCCAGCAGCTTAGCGGGGTCCCTCTACGAGCAGTACTTC.

The V and J genes are TRBV4-1 and TRBJ2-1; 10 nucleotides agree with TRBD2. CDR1 and CDR2 from the germline V gene are MGHRA and YSYEKL. The CDR3 is 17 residues long. V gave up 4 bases and J gave up 4 bases; unmatched junction bases: 10. The CDR3 reads CASSRTSGQGVYNEQFF. Here the CDR3 DNA reads TGCGCCAGCAGCCGGACTAGCGGCCAGGGAGTATACAATGAGCAGTTCTTC.

In its sample, this clonotype was seen once. The chain carries TRBV12-5 and TRBJ2-5; 12 bases match TRBD2. CDR3 length equals 17 residues. J was trimmed by 5 bases and V by 0 bases; bases with no gene match: 7. In germline, CDR1 is LGHNT, CDR2 FRNRAP. This CDR3 is CASGLVTSGGTGETQYF. DNA for the CDR3: TGTGCTAGTGGTTTGGTCACTAGCGGGGGGACCGGCGAGACCCAGTACTTC. Using reference TRBV12-5 and TRBJ2-5 for the parts outside the CDR3, the full variable domain is DARVTQTPRHKVTEMGQEVTMRCQPILGHNTVFWYRQTMMQGLELLAYFRNRAPLDDSGMPKDRFSAEMPDATLATLKIQPSEPRDSAVYFCASGLVTSGGTGETQYFGPGTRLLVL.

This clonotype was seen a few times. The chain links TRBV12-3 or TRBV12-4 to TRBJ1-1, with 10 bases aligning to TRBD1. This CDR3 has 15 amino acids. V dropped 5 bases and J dropped 4; count of bases not matched to a gene: 7. CDR3 residues: CASSPRQGAPTEAFF. The CDR3 DNA reads TGTGCCAGCAGTCCAAGACAGGGGGCGCCCACTGAAGCTTTCTTT.

V and J are TRBV11-2 and TRBJ1-1; D might be TRBD1 (6 bases). The V end lost 7 bases, the J end lost 3 bases, and 21 bases lay between the germline ends. Looked up from germline, CDR1 is SGHAT and CDR2 is FQNNGV. The CDR3 is 16 residues long. CDR3 in DNA: TGTGCCAGCACCCAGGGGCCTAAGATGGCTCACACTGAAGCTTTCTTT. This gives the protein CASTQGPKMAHTEAFF. Variable domain in full (rest from reference TRBV11-2 and TRBJ1-1): EAGVAQSPRYKIIEKRQSVAFWCNPISGHATLYWYQQILGQGPKLLIQFQNNGVVDDSQLPKDRFSAERLKGVDSTLKIQPAKLEDSAVYLCASTQGPKMAHTEAFFGQGTRLTVV.

The chain links TRBV19 to TRBJ1-6; no clear D gene. The V gene lost 5 bases and the J gene lost 9 bases, with 17 bases spanning the gap. Germline assignment: CDR1 LNHDA and CDR2 SQIVND (reference sequence). This CDR3 contains 15 residues. In nucleotides, the CDR3 is TGTGCCAGTAGTCCCGAAGGAACAGTGGGTTCACCCCTCCACTTT. Translating it yields CASSPEGTVGSPLHF.

The CDR3 here is CASSDRLAGGEQYF. The DNA of the CDR3 is TGTGCCAGCAGTGACAGACTAGCGGGGGGCGAGCAGTACTTC. This rearrangement joins TRBV6-6 to TRBJ2-7; 13 positions match TRBD2. Germline V lookup: CDR1 MNHNY, CDR2 SVGAGI (reference sequence). The V gene end was trimmed by 5 bases and the J gene end by 6 bases; junction bases not matched to a gene: 4. The CDR3 spans 14 residues.

In its sample, this clonotype was seen many times. The chain links TRBV7-2 to TRBJ1-5, with D unclear. The V and J ends lost 1 base and 6 bases respectively, with 10 bases between them. The CDR3 consists of 14 residues. Germline assignment: CDR1 SGHTA and CDR2 FQGNSA. The CDR3 sequence: CASSLGGMVQPQHF. The CDR3 DNA is TGTGCCAGCAGCTTAGGTGGAATGGTTCAGCCCCAGCATTTT.

The genes are TRBV4-1 and TRBJ2-7; TRBD2 matches 8 bases. J gave up 4 bases and V 7 bases, and 9 bases lay outside the gene matches. There are 14 residues in the CDR3. CDR1 is MGHRA, CDR2 YSYEKL, per germline. CDR3 protein: CASKDRAGGYEQYF. In nucleotides, the CDR3 is TGCGCCAGCAAGGACCGGGCGGGGGGATACGAGCAGTACTTC.

This clonotype occurred a few times. The genes are TRBV7-2 and TRBJ2-7; 12 bases match TRBD2. The CDR3 length is 17 residues. V trimming: 5 bases; J trimming: 7 bases; junction bases outside the gene matches: 15. From germline, CDR1 is SGHTA and CDR2 FQGNSA. CDR3 DNA sequence: TGTGCCAGCAGCCCCCGCCGTCCTAGCGGGAGGGCCTTAGAGCAGTACTTC. As protein: CASSPRRPSGRALEQYF.

This chain connects TRBV6-2 or TRBV6-3 to TRBJ2-7; 7 bases are a match to TRBD1. V trimming: 5 bases; J trimming: 3 bases; junction bases outside the gene matches: 7. The CDR3 is 14 amino acids. Looked up from germline, CDR1 is MNHEY and CDR2 is SVGEGT. The CDR3 DNA is TGTGCCAGCAGTCGACAGGGCGGGTTCTACGAGCAGTACTTC. It encodes CASSRQGGFYEQYF.

The rearrangement uses TRBV20-1 and TRBJ2-7, with TRBD1 matching over 8 bases. V dropped 3 bases and J dropped 4; count of bases not matched to a gene: 8. From germline, CDR1 is DFQATT and CDR2 SNEGSKA (reference sequence). The CDR3 runs 14 residues. The CDR3 bases are TGCAGTGCTAGCACCAGGACAGGGATATACGAGCAGTACTTC. It codes for CSASTRTGIYEQYF.

The J gene is TRBJ1-4, the V gene TRBV20-1; D gene unclear. Trimming stripped 3 bases from V and 8 bases from J, with 10 bases between. CDR1 is DFQATT, CDR2 SNEGSKA, per germline (reference sequence). The length of the CDR3 is 12 residues. The CDR3, as DNA: TGCAGTGCTAGGGATTTCGGGGAAAAACTGTTTTTT. It codes for CSARDFGEKLFF.

The chain couples TRBV6-2 or TRBV6-3 to TRBJ2-1; no clear D. CDR3 length: 15 residues. Trimming took off 4 bases at V and 8 bases at J, with 18 bases between the two ends. The V gene's germline CDR1 is MNHEY and CDR2 SVGEGT. The CDR3 spells CASSLGRIVGDEQFF. CDR3 DNA: TGTGCCAGCAGTTTAGGGCGGATCGTAGGCGATGAGCAGTTCTTC.

This clonotype was seen a handful of times. The J gene is TRBJ2-5, the V gene TRBV6-2 or TRBV6-3; TRBD2 matches at 9 bases. The CDR3 contains 13 residues. CDR1 is MNHEY and CDR2 is SVGEGT in the germline V gene. The J segment lost 9 bases and the V segment lost 2 bases, leaving 4 bases of the junction unmatched. The CDR3: CASSYGVAGAQYF. The DNA for the CDR3 is TGTGCCAGCAGTTACGGGGTAGCGGGAGCCCAGTACTTC.

This clonotype was detected once. The CDR3 coding sequence is TGTGCCAGTAGTATAGATCCCGGGACAGGGGGTTATAATTCACCCCTCCACTTT. It encodes CASSIDPGTGGYNSPLHF. The chain employs TRBV19 and TRBJ1-6, with 11 nucleotides matching TRBD1. Germline V gives CDR1 LNHDA, CDR2 SQIVND (reference sequence). Trimming took 0 bases from V and 4 from J; bases not matched to a gene: 5. The CDR3 runs 18 residues.

The V call is TRBV6-2 or TRBV6-3, the J call TRBJ2-1; 8 bases line up with TRBD1. The CDR3 spans 17 residues. CDR1 and CDR2 from the germline V gene are MNHEY and SVGEGT. The trim removed 6 bases at V and 8 bases at J, leaving 18 bases unmatched. DNA of the CDR3: TGTGCCAGCAGCCACCGGACAGGGTCAGACATTCGCGATGAGCAGTTCTTC. Its protein product is CASSHRTGSDIRDEQFF.

The rearrangement links TRBV20-1 to TRBJ2-3, with TRBD2 matching over 13 bases. CDR3 length equals 18 residues. The trim removed 2 bases at V and 0 bases at J, leaving 8 bases unmatched. Germline V gives CDR1 DFQATT, CDR2 SNEGSKA (reference sequence). The CDR3 sequence: CSARPTSGGVKSTDTQYF. In DNA form, the CDR3 reads TGCAGTGCTAGACCAACTAGCGGGGGGGTTAAGAGCACAGATACGCAGTATTTT.

The V call is TRBV7-2, the J call TRBJ2-6; D unresolved. The germline V gene encodes CDR1 SGHTA and CDR2 FQGNSA. The CDR3 runs 15 residues. V was pared by 5 bases and J by 0 bases, with 8 bases between. The DNA of the CDR3 is TGTGCCAGCAGCCTCCCGACCTCTGGGGCCAACGTCCTGACTTTC. Its protein is CASSLPTSGANVLTF.

The rearrangement joins TRBV20-1 to TRBJ1-3; 9 bases fit TRBD1. There are 14 residues in the CDR3. From germline, CDR1 is DFQATT and CDR2 SNEGSKA (reference sequence). The J segment lost 8 bases and the V segment lost 3 bases, leaving 8 bases of the junction unmatched. DNA of the CDR3: TGCAGTGCTAGGGAACAGGGGGCCGGATACACCATATATTTT. The encoded protein is CSAREQGAGYTIYF.

V is TRBV6-5 and J is TRBJ2-7, with D hard to call. In germline, CDR1 is MNHEY, CDR2 SVGAGI. The V and J ends lost 6 bases and 3 bases respectively, with 12 bases between them. This CDR3 region has 13 residues. CDR3 coding DNA: TGTGCCAGCAGCTATCAGACCAACTACGAGCAGTACTTC. Its protein is CASSYQTNYEQYF.

About this clonotype itself: At one of its ends the junction is not consistent with the germline gene, which may arise from a read error. The chain recombines TRBV4-1 with TRBJ2-3, with TRBD1 matching 7 bases. CDR1 is MGHRA and CDR2 is YSYEKL in the germline V gene. CDR3 length: 15 amino acids. The CDR3 region is CASNQMGQTTDTQYF. The CDR3 DNA reads TGTGCCAGCAACCAAATGGGACAGACTACAGATACGCAGTATTTT.

This clonotype was found a few times. This chain links TRBV7-2 with TRBJ2-3; D unresolved. The CDR3 is 14 amino acids. Between the trimmed V and J ends, which lost 5 bases and 8 bases, there was a span of 17 bases. The V gene's germline CDR1 is SGHTA and CDR2 FQGNSA. The CDR3 protein is CASSATGPTPTQYF. CDR3 coding DNA: TGTGCCAGCAGCGCTACGGGCCCGACGCCTACGCAGTATTTT.

The chain carries TRBV20-1 and TRBJ2-1, with D perhaps matching TRBD1 or TRBD2 (5 bases each). Trimming took off 3 bases at V and 3 bases at J, with 9 bases between the two ends. This CDR3 is built from 13 residues. From germline, CDR1 is DFQATT and CDR2 SNEGSKA (reference sequence). The CDR3 region is CSASSGHYNEQFF. CDR3 coding DNA: TGCAGTGCTAGTTCGGGGCACTACAATGAGCAGTTCTTC.

V gene TRBV20-1 combines with J gene TRBJ2-5; 8 bases fit TRBD2. CDR1 and CDR2 from the germline V gene are DFQATT and SNEGSKA (reference sequence). This CDR3 region has 15 residues. CDR3 sequence reads: CRVGEGSGDQETQYF. CDR3 DNA: TGCAGGGTGGGGGAAGGTAGCGGGGACCAAGAGACCCAGTACTTC.

The rearrangement uses TRBV2 and TRBJ1-2, with D possibly matching TRBD1 (6 bases). Between the trimmed V and J ends, which lost 1 base and 8 bases, there was a span of 17 bases. Germline CDR1 is SNHLY and CDR2 is FYNNEI. The CDR3 has 15 residues. CDR3 amino acids: CASSEEGNRVPGYTF. For the CDR3, the DNA is TGTGCCAGCAGTGAAGAAGGGAACAGGGTACCGGGCTACACCTTC. Together with reference TRBV2 and TRBJ1-2, the CDR3 gives the full variable domain: EPEVTQTPSHQVTQMGQEVILRCVPISNHLYFYWYRQILGQKVEFLVSFYNNEISEKSEIFDDQFSVERPDGSNFTLKIRSTKLEDSAMYFCASSEEGNRVPGYTFGSGTRLTVV.

The rearrangement links TRBV12-3 or TRBV12-4 to TRBJ1-1; D gene uncertain. Trimming stripped 0 bases from V and 4 bases from J, with 6 bases between. The CDR3 extends over 13 amino acids. The CDR3 sequence: CASSLAISTEAFF. CDR3 DNA: TGTGCCAGCAGTTTAGCGATTAGCACTGAAGCTTTCTTT.

The gene calls are TRBV7-2 and TRBJ2-3; 8 positions agree with TRBD2. Per germline, CDR1 SGHTA and CDR2 FQGNSA. J was trimmed by 1 base and V by 4 bases; bases with no gene match: 7. The CDR3 has 16 amino acids. The CDR3 DNA follows: TGTGCCAGCAGCTCCGTAGCGGGAAGGGGCACAGATACGCAGTATTTT. The encoded protein is CASSSVAGRGTDTQYF. The full variable domain, with the rest looked up from reference TRBV7-2 and TRBJ2-3, is GAGVSQSPSNKVTEKGKDVELRCDPISGHTALYWYRQSLGQGLEFLIYFQGNSAPDKSGLPSDRFSAERTGGSVSTLTIQRTQQEDSAVYLCASSSVAGRGTDTQYFGPGTRLTVL.

The genes are TRBV20-1 and TRBJ1-6; the D gene is possibly TRBD1 (5 bases). This CDR3 is 14 amino acids long. CDR1 is DFQATT, CDR2 SNEGSKA, per germline (reference sequence). V lost 2 bases, J lost 10 bases, and 15 bases lay in between. CDR3 region: CSARPPQGGSPLHF. In DNA, the CDR3 is TGCAGTGCTAGACCCCCCCAGGGAGGGTCACCCCTCCACTTT.